These 5 T cell receptor beta chains were sequenced from one sample in a study of T cells in Graves' hyperthyroidism and ophthalmopathy. TCR beta CDR3 region amplification was performed from RNA transcripts. Using the HTBI primer set, a first-round RT-PCR was run on the TCR CDR3. TCRdb re-called the multiplex PCR reads with MiXCR, one entry per CDR3 protein. The table has about 510,000 distinct CDR3 sequences, 13% to 15% seen once; the top ten hold approximately 15%. The source material was blood. The receptors come from a woman in her thirties or forties with Graves' hyperthyroidism.

The chain couples TRBV5-1 to TRBJ2-1; TRBD2 matches 7 bases. Per germline, CDR1 SGHRS and CDR2 YFSETQ. The CDR3 loop spans 17 amino acids. V was clipped by 4 bases and J by 5 bases; unmatched bases: 15. The CDR3 DNA sequence: TGCGCCAGCAGCCCATCTAGCGGATCCCGGGTCCACAATGAGCAGTTCTTC. It specifies CASSPSSGSRVHNEQFF.

This clonotype was detected ten times or more. The V and J genes are TRBV3-1 and TRBJ2-4; D is ambiguous. Trimming pared 4 bases from V and 3 bases from J, leaving 7 bases between. The CDR3 spans 13 residues. The germline V gene encodes CDR1 LGHDT and CDR2 YNNKEL (reference sequence). The CDR3 protein is CASSLRGKNIQYF. The DNA for the CDR3 is TGTGCCAGCAGCCTGAGAGGCAAAAACATTCAGTACTTC.

With respect to this clonotype: Just one base apart from a much larger clone, this may be a read error. This sequence joins TRBV5-1 and TRBJ2-2; TRBD2 agrees at 10 bases. CDR3 length equals 18 residues. After removal of 0 bases from V and 6 bases from J, the junction contained 11 bases not matched to a gene. Germline CDR1 and CDR2: SGHRS and YFSETQ. As DNA, the CDR3 is TGCGCCAGCAGCTTGGGAGAGCTAGCGGGAGTCGGGGCCGGGGAGCTGTTTTTT. Its protein product is CASSLGELAGVGAGELFF.

This clonotype was observed many times. The rearrangement uses TRBV7-9 and TRBJ2-5; the D gene is possibly TRBD1 (5 bases). The CDR3 sequence is 14 residues long. V shed 9 bases and J shed 5 bases, with 19 bases lying between them. Germline V gene lookup returns CDR1 SEHNR and CDR2 FQNEAQ (reference sequence). CDR3: CASQPGQVAETQYF. The CDR3 nucleotides read TGTGCCAGTCAACCAGGGCAGGTGGCGGAGACCCAGTACTTC.

In its sample, this clonotype was seen many times. The chain couples TRBV6-2 or TRBV6-3 to TRBJ2-5; TRBD1 aligns across 8 bases. Germline V gene sequence: CDR1 MNHEY, CDR2 SVGEGT. CDR3 length: 16 residues. With 0 bases clipped from V and 3 bases from J, the junction kept 6 bases outside the gene matches. The chain's CDR3 is CASSYSGGTGKETQYF. As DNA, the CDR3 is TGTGCCAGCAGTTACTCTGGCGGGACAGGAAAAGAGACCCAGTACTTC.